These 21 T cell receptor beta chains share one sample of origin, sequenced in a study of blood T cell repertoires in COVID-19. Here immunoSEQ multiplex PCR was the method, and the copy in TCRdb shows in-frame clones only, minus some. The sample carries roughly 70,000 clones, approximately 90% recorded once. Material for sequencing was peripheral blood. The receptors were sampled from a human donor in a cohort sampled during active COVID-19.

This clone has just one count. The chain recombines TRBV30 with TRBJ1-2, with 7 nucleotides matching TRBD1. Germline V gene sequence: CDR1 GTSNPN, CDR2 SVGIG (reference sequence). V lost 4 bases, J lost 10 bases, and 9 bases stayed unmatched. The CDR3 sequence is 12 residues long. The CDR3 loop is CAWTRDRILYTF. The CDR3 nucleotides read TGTGCCTGGACCCGGGACAGAATCCTCTACACCTTC.

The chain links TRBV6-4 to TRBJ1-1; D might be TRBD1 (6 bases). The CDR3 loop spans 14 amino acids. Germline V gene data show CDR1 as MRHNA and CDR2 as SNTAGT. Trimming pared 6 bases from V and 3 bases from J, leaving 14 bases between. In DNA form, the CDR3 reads TGTGCCAGCAGGGCACAGGGTGGGCACACTGAAGCTTTCTTT. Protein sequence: CASRAQGGHTEAFF.

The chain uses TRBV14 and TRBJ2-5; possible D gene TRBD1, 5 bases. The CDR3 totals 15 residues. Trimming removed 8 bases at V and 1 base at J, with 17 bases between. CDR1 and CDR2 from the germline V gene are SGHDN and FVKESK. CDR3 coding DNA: TGTGCCAGCGGGAAGGGGCCTCACCCCCAAGAGACCCAGTACTTC. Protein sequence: CASGKGPHPQETQYF. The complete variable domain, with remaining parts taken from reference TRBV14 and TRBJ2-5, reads EAGVTQFPSHSVIEKGQTVTLRCDPISGHDNLYWYRRVMGKEIKFLLHFVKESKQDESGMPNNRFLAERTGGTYSTLKVQPAELEDSGVYFCASGKGPHPQETQYFGPGTRLLVL.

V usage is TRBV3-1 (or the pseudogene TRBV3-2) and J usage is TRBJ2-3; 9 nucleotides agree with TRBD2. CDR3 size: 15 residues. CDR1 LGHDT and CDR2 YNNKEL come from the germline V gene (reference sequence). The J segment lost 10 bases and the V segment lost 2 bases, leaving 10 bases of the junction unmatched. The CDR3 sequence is CASSQRTSGSRAQYF. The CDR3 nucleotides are TGTGCCAGCAGCCAAAGAACTAGCGGGTCACGGGCGCAGTATTTT.

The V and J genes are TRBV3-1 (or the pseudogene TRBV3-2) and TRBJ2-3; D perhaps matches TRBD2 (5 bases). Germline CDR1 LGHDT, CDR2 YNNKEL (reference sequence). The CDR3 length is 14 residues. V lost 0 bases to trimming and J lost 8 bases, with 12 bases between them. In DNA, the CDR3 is TGTGCCAGCAGCCAAGAAGATCCTGCGGGTACGCAGTATTTT. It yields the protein CASSQEDPAGTQYF.

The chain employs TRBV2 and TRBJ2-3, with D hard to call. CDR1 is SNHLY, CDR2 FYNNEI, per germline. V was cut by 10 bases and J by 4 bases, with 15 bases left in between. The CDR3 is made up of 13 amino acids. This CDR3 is CATAGRGSDTQYF. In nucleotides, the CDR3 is TGTGCCACCGCTGGAAGAGGATCAGATACGCAGTATTTT.

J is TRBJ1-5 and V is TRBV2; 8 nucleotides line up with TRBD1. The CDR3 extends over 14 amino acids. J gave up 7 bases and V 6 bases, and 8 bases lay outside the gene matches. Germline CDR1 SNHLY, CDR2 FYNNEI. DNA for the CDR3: TGTGCCAGCAGCGACAGGGGTAGAGTGCAGCCCCAGCATTTT. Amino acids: CASSDRGRVQPQHF.

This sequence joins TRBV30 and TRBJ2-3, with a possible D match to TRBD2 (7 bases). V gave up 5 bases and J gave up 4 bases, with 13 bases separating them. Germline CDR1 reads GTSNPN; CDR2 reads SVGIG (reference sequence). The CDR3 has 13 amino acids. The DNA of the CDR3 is TGTGCCTGGGGGACGGGGGGCCCAGATACGCAGTATTTT. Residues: CAWGTGGPDTQYF.

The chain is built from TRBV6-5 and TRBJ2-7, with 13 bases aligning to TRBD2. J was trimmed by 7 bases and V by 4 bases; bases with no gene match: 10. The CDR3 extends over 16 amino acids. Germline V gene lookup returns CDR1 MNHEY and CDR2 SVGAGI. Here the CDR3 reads CASSSGLAGVNLEQYF. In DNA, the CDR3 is TGTGCCAGCAGTTCAGGACTAGCGGGAGTTAATTTGGAGCAGTACTTC.

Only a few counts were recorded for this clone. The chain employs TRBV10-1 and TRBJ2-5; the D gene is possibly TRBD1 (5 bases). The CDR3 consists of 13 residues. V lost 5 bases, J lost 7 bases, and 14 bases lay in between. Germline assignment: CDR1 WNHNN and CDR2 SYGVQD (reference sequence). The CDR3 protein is CASSPDLQGTQYF. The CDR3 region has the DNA TGCGCCAGCAGTCCTGACCTCCAGGGGACCCAGTACTTC.

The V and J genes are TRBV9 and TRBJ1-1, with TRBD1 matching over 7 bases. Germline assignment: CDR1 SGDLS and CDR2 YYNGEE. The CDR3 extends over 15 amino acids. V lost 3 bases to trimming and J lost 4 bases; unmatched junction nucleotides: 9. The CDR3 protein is CASSETGTDFTEAFF. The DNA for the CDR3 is TGTGCCAGCAGCGAGACCGGGACAGACTTCACTGAAGCTTTCTTT.

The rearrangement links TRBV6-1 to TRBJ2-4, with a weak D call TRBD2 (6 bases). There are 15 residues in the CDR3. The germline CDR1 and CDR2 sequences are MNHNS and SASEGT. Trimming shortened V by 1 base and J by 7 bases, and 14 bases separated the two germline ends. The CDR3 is CASSEGANGGNIQYF. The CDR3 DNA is TGTGCCAGCAGTGAAGGTGCCAACGGAGGGAACATTCAGTACTTC.

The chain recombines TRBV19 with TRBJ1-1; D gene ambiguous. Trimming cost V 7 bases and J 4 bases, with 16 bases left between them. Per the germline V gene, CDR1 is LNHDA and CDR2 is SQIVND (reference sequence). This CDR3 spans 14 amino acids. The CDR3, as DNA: TGTGCCAGTACCCCCAGAGGAGGGAGCACTGAAGCTTTCTTT. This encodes CASTPRGGSTEAFF.

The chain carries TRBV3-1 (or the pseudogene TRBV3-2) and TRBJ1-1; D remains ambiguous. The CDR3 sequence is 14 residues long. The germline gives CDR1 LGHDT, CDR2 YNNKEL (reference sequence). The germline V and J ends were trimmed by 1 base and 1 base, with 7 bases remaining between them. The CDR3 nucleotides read TGTGCCAGCAGCCAAGTTCCAGAGAACACTGAAGCTTTCTTT. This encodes CASSQVPENTEAFF.

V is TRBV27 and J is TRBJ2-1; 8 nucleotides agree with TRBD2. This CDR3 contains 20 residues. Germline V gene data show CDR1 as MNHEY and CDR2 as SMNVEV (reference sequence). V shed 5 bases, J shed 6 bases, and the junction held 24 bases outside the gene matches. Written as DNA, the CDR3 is TGTGCCAGCAGTCGCCTTATCCTTCGGACGGACCGACTAGCGCGCAATGAGCAGTTCTTC. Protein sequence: CASSRLILRTDRLARNEQFF.

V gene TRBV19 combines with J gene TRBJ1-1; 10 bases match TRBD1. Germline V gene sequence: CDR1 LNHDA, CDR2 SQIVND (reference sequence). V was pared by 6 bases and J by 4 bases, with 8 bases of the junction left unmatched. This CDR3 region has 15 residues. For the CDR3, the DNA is TGTGCCAGTAGCCTGACAGGGGGCGGATTCACTGAAGCTTTCTTT. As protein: CASSLTGGGFTEAFF.

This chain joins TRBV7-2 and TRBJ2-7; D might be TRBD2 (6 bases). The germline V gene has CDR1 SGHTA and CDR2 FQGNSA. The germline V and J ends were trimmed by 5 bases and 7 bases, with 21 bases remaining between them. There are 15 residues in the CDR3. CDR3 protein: CASSPGVVSAGEQYF. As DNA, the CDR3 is TGTGCCAGCAGCCCAGGAGTAGTCAGCGCGGGAGAGCAGTACTTC.

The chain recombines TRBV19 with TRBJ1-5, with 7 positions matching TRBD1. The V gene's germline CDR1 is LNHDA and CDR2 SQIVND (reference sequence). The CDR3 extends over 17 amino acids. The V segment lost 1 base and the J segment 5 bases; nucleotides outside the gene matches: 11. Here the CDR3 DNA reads TGTGCCAGTAGTATAGGGAGAGGACAGGCCTACTATCAGCCCCAGCATTTT. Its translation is CASSIGRGQAYYQPQHF.

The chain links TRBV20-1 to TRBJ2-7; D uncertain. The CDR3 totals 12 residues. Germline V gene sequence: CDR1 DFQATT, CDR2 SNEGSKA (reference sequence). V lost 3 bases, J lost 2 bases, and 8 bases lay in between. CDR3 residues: CSASERTYEQYF. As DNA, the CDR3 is TGCAGTGCTAGTGAGCGTACCTACGAGCAGTACTTC.

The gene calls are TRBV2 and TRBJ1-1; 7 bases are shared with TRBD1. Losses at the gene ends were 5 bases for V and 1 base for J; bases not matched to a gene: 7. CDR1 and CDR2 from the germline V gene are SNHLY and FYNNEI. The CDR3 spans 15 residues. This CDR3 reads CASSLTGVPNTEAFF. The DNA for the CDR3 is TGTGCCAGCAGTCTCACAGGGGTCCCGAACACTGAAGCTTTCTTT.

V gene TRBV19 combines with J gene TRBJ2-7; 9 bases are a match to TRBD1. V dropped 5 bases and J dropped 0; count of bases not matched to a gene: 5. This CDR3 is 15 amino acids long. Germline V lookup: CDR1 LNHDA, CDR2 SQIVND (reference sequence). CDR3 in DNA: TGTGCCAGTAGTGGCGGGACAGGGACCTCCTACGAGCAGTACTTC. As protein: CASSGGTGTSYEQYF. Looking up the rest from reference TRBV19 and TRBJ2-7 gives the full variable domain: DGGITQSPKYLFRKEGQNVTLSCEQNLNHDAMYWYRQDPGQGLRLIYYSQIVNDFQKGDIAEGYSVSREKKESFPLTVTSAQKNPTAFYLCASSGGTGTSYEQYFGPGTRLTVT.